Listed here are 11 T cell receptor beta chains from one sample, sequenced in a study of blood T cells in healthy people across ages. Primers used in a second PCR of roughly 6 to 11 cycles were a sample-barcoded 5' primer and a J-beta primer mix. Using its own MiXCR run on the 5' RACE reads, TCRdb lists one record per CDR3 protein. This table has hundreds of thousands of distinct CDR3 sequences, around 43% appearing once. Source material: blood. These receptors all come from a man in his sixties in good health.

This chain joins TRBV12-3 or TRBV12-4 and TRBJ2-7; 9 bases agree with TRBD2. The ends lost 4 bases at V and 3 bases at J; junction bases unmatched: 7. The CDR3 has 15 amino acids. CDR3 loop: CASSSQREAYYEQYF. CDR3 DNA sequence: TGTGCCAGCAGTTCACAGCGGGAGGCCTACTACGAGCAGTACTTC.

The rearrangement uses TRBV6-1 and TRBJ1-6; D call uncertain. CDR3 length: 13 amino acids. V was clipped by 4 bases and J by 7 bases, with 8 bases between them. Germline lookup yields CDR1 MNHNS and CDR2 SASEGT. Here the CDR3 reads CASSVSTNSPLHF. The DNA for the CDR3 is TGTGCCAGCAGTGTTAGTACAAATTCACCCCTCCACTTT.

The chain uses TRBV14 and TRBJ2-1; maybe TRBD1 (5 bases). This CDR3 contains 14 residues. Looked up from germline, CDR1 is SGHDN and CDR2 is FVKESK. V gave up 0 bases and J gave up 6 bases, with 9 bases separating them. This chain's CDR3 is CASSQEVRANEQFF. DNA for the CDR3: TGTGCCAGCAGCCAAGAGGTCAGGGCCAATGAGCAGTTCTTC.

The chain joins TRBV9 to TRBJ2-5, with no clear D. Germline CDR1 is SGDLS and CDR2 is YYNGEE. CDR3 length: 14 residues. V was pared by 3 bases and J by 11 bases, with 20 bases between. The CDR3 DNA sequence: TGTGCCAGCAGCGATAGGTTAGGTCTCAATGAGCAGTACTTC. Translating gives CASSDRLGLNEQYF.

This clonotype occurred once. The V gene is TRBV6-1, the J gene TRBJ1-1, with 7 positions matching TRBD1. V shed 0 bases, J shed 7 bases, and the junction held 8 bases outside the gene matches. Germline V gene data show CDR1 as MNHNS and CDR2 as SASEGT. The CDR3 is 15 amino acids. The CDR3 protein is CASSEAIQGSYEAFF. CDR3 bases: TGTGCCAGCAGTGAAGCGATACAGGGGAGTTATGAAGCTTTCTTT.

This clonotype appeared a few times. The chain combines TRBV29-1 with TRBJ1-2, with 7 bases lining up with TRBD1. The CDR3 has 13 residues. The V gene's germline CDR1 is SQVTM and CDR2 ANQGSEA. V lost 5 bases and J lost 4; bases outside the gene matches: 7. The CDR3 bases are TGCAGCGTTCGGGACAGCTCTTTCTATGGCTACACCTTC. Amino acid sequence: CSVRDSSFYGYTF.

The chain carries TRBV28 and TRBJ2-3; 7 nucleotides match TRBD1. V shed 6 bases, J shed 14 bases, and the junction held 14 bases outside the gene matches. The germline V gene encodes CDR1 MDHEN and CDR2 SYDVKM. The CDR3 sequence is 13 residues long. Written as DNA, the CDR3 is TGTGCCAGCAGGGACGGACTGCAGGGGGATCTGTATTTT. Translation gives CASRDGLQGDLYF.

The chain uses TRBV29-1 and TRBJ2-1; no definite D call. The CDR3 extends over 13 amino acids. V was cut by 3 bases and J by 2 bases, with 8 bases left in between. Germline values: CDR1 SQVTM, CDR2 ANQGSEA. The CDR3, as DNA: TGCAGCGTTGACAAGGGCGCCTACAATGAGCAGTTCTTC. Amino acid sequence: CSVDKGAYNEQFF.

CDR3 amino acids: CASSPAPDVNYGYTF. Written as DNA, the CDR3 is TGCGCCAGCAGCCCCGCTCCGGATGTCAACTATGGCTACACCTTC. This chain connects TRBV4-3 to TRBJ1-2, with D hard to call. V was pared by 4 bases and J by 2 bases, with 14 bases between. Germline CDR1 and CDR2: LGHNA and YSLEER. CDR3 length: 15 residues.

In regard to this clonotype: It is likely a read error, because the conserved phenylalanine at the end of the CDR3 is missing. The chain couples TRBV20-1 to TRBJ1-2; 7 nucleotides agree with TRBD1. CDR3 length equals 13 residues. Germline trimming cut 6 bases from V and 3 bases from J; bases unmatched to any gene: 7. Germline V gene sequence: CDR1 DFQATT, CDR2 SNEGSKA (reference sequence). The CDR3 region has the DNA TGCAGTGCAACCCAGGGGGGGGACTATGGCTACACCCTC. Translated, it gives CSATQGGDYGYTL.

This chain links TRBV20-1 with TRBJ2-1; TRBD2 aligns across 9 bases. The CDR3 has 19 amino acids. The V gene's germline CDR1 is DFQATT and CDR2 SNEGSKA (reference sequence). The J segment lost 5 bases and the V segment lost 0 bases, leaving 17 bases of the junction unmatched. CDR3 region: CSARDLQGSGGRRNNEQFF. The CDR3 bases are TGCAGTGCTAGAGATCTTCAGGGTAGCGGGGGCCGACGGAACAATGAGCAGTTCTTC.